This T cell receptor beta chain stems from a study of monozygotic twins with inflammatory bowel disease. This CDR3 region has 14 residues. The V gene's germline CDR1 is SNHLY and CDR2 FYNNEI. Across eight separate reactions for each sample, cDNA was made. One entry per CDR3 protein, without DNA, is what TCRdb gives after re-calling the 5' RACE reads. This sample's clone table lists some 210,000 distinct CDR3 sequences. Each donor gave 2.5 ml of peripheral blood. A remark on this clonotype: The antigen is undetermined.

Findings and caveats of the study: Among IBD patients, TCRbeta diversity (inverse Simpson) was lower than in healthy co-twins.

What was sequenced was blood. This chain uses TRBV2 with TRBJ2-3. This TCR came from a human donor with ulcerative colitis or Crohn's disease, or a healthy co-twin of an affected twin (not recorded which). The CDR3: CASSAVTSEDTQYF.